The 26 T cell receptor beta chains below all came from one sample that was sequenced in a study of Ad26.COV2.S vaccination and SARS-CoV-2 variants. Sequencing used immunoSEQ multiplex PCR; TCRdb keeps in-frame clones, though not all of them. The sample has about 400,000 clones; 80% to 90% are singletons. The treatment: 19 received Ad26.COV2.S at low or high dose, single or two shots; roughly 5 received placebo; per-sample allocation not given. Day 63 following the first vaccine or placebo injection was when the samples were taken. Sequences were derived from peripheral blood, sampled in a trial of Ad26.COV2.S vaccine versus placebo. Source of these receptors: a person aged 18-60 years who received the Ad26.COV2.S COVID-19 vaccine or a placebo.

The genes are TRBV23-1 and TRBJ2-3, with 8 positions matching TRBD1. TRBV23-1 is treated as an ORF (open reading frame) with a function not yet certain. The CDR3 sequence is 15 residues long. V lost 4 bases, J lost 5 bases, and 8 bases stayed unmatched. CDR3 nucleotide sequence: TGCGCCAGCAGTCGCCCGGACAGGGATCAAGATACGCAGTATTTT. It codes for CASSRPDRDQDTQYF.

This chain links TRBV6-2 or TRBV6-3 with TRBJ1-3; a weak D match, TRBD1 (6 bases). V gave up 2 bases and J gave up 0 bases, with 11 bases separating them. CDR1 is MNHEY, CDR2 SVGEGT, per germline. The CDR3 consists of 16 residues. The CDR3 protein is CASSYHPTGSGNTIYF. CDR3 bases: TGTGCCAGCAGTTACCACCCGACAGGCTCTGGAAACACCATATATTTT.

This chain uses TRBV5-6 with TRBJ1-1; TRBD1 might be the D (6 bases). Germline V gene lookup returns CDR1 SGHDT and CDR2 YYEEEE. This CDR3 region has 13 residues. Trimming left V 8 bases short and J 7 bases short, with 18 bases between. The CDR3 sequence is CASTTGGYGEAFF. CDR3 in DNA: TGTGCCAGTACGACAGGTGGTTACGGTGAAGCTTTCTTT.

The V call is TRBV5-4, the J call TRBJ2-3, with TRBD2 matching 7 bases. The CDR3 has 15 amino acids. Germline V gene sequence: CDR1 SGHNT, CDR2 YYREEE (reference sequence). V lost 6 bases, J lost 3 bases, and 10 bases stayed unmatched. The DNA of the CDR3 is TGTGCCAGCACCCCTGCGGGAGAGGGTACAGATACGCAGTATTTT. Translated: CASTPAGEGTDTQYF. Full variable domain (outside the CDR3, taken from reference TRBV5-4 and TRBJ2-3): ETGVTQSPTHLIKTRGQQVTLRCSSQSGHNTVSWYQQALGQGPQFIFQYYREEENGRGNFPPRFSGLQFPNYSSELNVNALELDDSALYLCASTPAGEGTDTQYFGPGTRLTVL.

The rearrangement uses TRBV5-1 and TRBJ2-6, with D unresolved. Germline V gene lookup returns CDR1 SGHRS and CDR2 YFSETQ. CDR3 length: 17 residues. V shed 0 bases and J shed 2 bases, with 12 bases lying between them. The DNA for the CDR3 is TGCGCCAGCAGCTTGGAAGGAATAGCACCTGGGGCCAACGTCCTGACTTTC. It codes for CASSLEGIAPGANVLTF.

Here the CDR3 DNA reads TGTGCCAGCAGTTACGGGCAGGGGGCCCACAATGAGCAGTTCTTC. Translated: CASSYGQGAHNEQFF. V is TRBV6-5 and J is TRBJ2-1; 8 positions match TRBD1. Germline CDR1 and CDR2: MNHEY and SVGAGI. The CDR3 is made up of 15 amino acids. Trimming took 2 bases from V and 5 from J; bases not matched to a gene: 5.

The chain carries TRBV6-5 and TRBJ2-1; D is unclear. The V gene lost 4 bases and the J gene lost 5 bases, with 6 bases spanning the gap. Germline V gives CDR1 MNHEY, CDR2 SVGAGI. This CDR3 comprises 12 residues. In nucleotides, the CDR3 is TGTGCCAGCAGTTTGGACCACAATGAGCAGTTCTTC. Its translation: CASSLDHNEQFF.

The chain links TRBV19 to TRBJ1-6; 7 bases agree with TRBD1. Trimming took 3 bases from V and 6 from J; bases not matched to a gene: 11. The length of the CDR3 is 17 residues. Germline V gene lookup returns CDR1 LNHDA and CDR2 SQIVND (reference sequence). For the CDR3, the DNA is TGTGCCAGTAGTATGACGGGGGACAGCGCCGGTAATTCACCCCTCCACTTT. As protein: CASSMTGDSAGNSPLHF.

V gene TRBV11-3 combines with J gene TRBJ2-1; 7 bases are a match to TRBD2. The CDR3 is 16 residues long. Trimming cost V 4 bases and J 4 bases; bases outside gene matches: 10. The germline gives CDR1 SGHNT, CDR2 YENEEA. The CDR3 here is CASSSTSEALYNEQFF. The DNA for the CDR3 is TGTGCCAGCAGCTCCACTAGCGAGGCCTTATACAATGAGCAGTTCTTC. Complete variable domain (other parts from reference TRBV11-3 and TRBJ2-1): EAGVVQSPRYKIIEKKQPVAFWCNPISGHNTLYWYLQNLGQGPELLIRYENEEAVDDSQLPKDRFSAERLKGVDSTLKIQPAELGDSAVYLCASSSTSEALYNEQFFGPGTRLTVL.

This chain connects TRBV14 to TRBJ1-2; weak D call: TRBD1 (6 bases). Germline values: CDR1 SGHDN, CDR2 FVKESK. The CDR3 is 19 amino acids. V lost 2 bases and J 4 bases, leaving 26 bases between the germline ends. CDR3 residues: CASSQSPGRGARGLYGYTF. Here the CDR3 DNA reads TGTGCCAGCAGCCAATCTCCCGGAAGGGGGGCCAGAGGCCTCTATGGCTACACCTTC.

This clone was found once. The chain combines TRBV21-1 with TRBJ2-3; TRBD1 is the table's D call and was not checked against the DNA. TRBV21-1 constitutes a pseudogene. This CDR3 spans 15 amino acids. The CDR3 here is CASTPRQGYTDTQYF. CDR3 nucleotides: TGTGCCAGCACCCCACGACAGGGGTACACAGATACGCAGTATTTT.

The J gene is TRBJ1-5, the V gene TRBV19; no firm D call. V was shortened by 5 bases and J by 9 bases, with 23 bases between the two germline ends. The CDR3 consists of 16 residues. Per germline, CDR1 LNHDA and CDR2 SQIVND (reference sequence). Written as DNA, the CDR3 is TGTGCCAGTAGTTCATCTCGTAGGGTCCGCGGGCGGCCCCAGCATTTT. It is translated as CASSSSRRVRGRPQHF.

This clone was recorded once. This chain links TRBV18 with TRBJ2-7, with 7 bases that match TRBD1. Per germline, CDR1 KGHSH and CDR2 LQKENI. The CDR3 is made up of 14 amino acids. The junction had 4 bases not matched to a gene; V was cut back by 5 bases and J by 0 bases. The CDR3 DNA reads as TGTGCCAGCTCAATGGGACAGATCTCCTACGAGCAGTACTTC. Translated: CASSMGQISYEQYF.

This rearrangement joins TRBV29-1 to TRBJ2-3, with a tentative D call TRBD2 (5 bases). Deletions cut 7 bases from V and 14 bases from J, with 28 bases between. This CDR3 is built from 14 residues. The germline CDR1 and CDR2 sequences are SQVTM and ANQGSEA. The CDR3 coding sequence is TGCAGCGCTTCAAAAGGACTCCAGCGGTTTCAACCGTATTTT. Encoded protein: CSASKGLQRFQPYF.

V and J are TRBV23-1 and TRBJ2-3; possibly TRBD1 for D (5 bases). TRBV23-1 is filed as an ORF, its function uncertain. The CDR3 totals 15 residues. Trimming pared 7 bases from V and 4 bases from J, leaving 18 bases between. DNA of the CDR3: TGCGCCAGCATGCCCCGGCGTGGGGCAGCAGATACGCAGTATTTT. Translation: CASMPRRGAADTQYF.

The gene calls are TRBV5-1 and TRBJ2-2; the D is unclear. With 3 bases removed from V and 7 bases from J, the gap between germline ends came to 4 bases. Looked up from germline, CDR1 is SGHRS and CDR2 is YFSETQ. CDR3 size: 11 residues. The CDR3 sequence: CASSWGGELFF. The CDR3 region has the DNA TGCGCCAGCAGCTGGGGCGGGGAGCTGTTTTTT.

This chain connects TRBV5-4 to TRBJ2-3, with 7 bases aligning to TRBD1. V shed 4 bases, J shed 1 base, and the junction held 6 bases outside the gene matches. Germline loops: CDR1 SGHNT, CDR2 YYREEE (reference sequence). This CDR3 contains 15 residues. The CDR3 DNA reads as TGTGCCAGCAGCACGAACAGGGGAGGCACAGATACGCAGTATTTT. This gives the protein CASSTNRGGTDTQYF.

CDR3 sequence reads: CASSLDSGDQPQHF. CDR3 sequence (DNA): TGTGCCAGCAGCTTAGATTCAGGGGATCAGCCCCAGCATTTT. V gene TRBV7-2 combines with J gene TRBJ1-5; perhaps TRBD1 as D (6 bases). The CDR3 loop spans 14 amino acids. Between the trimmed V and J ends, which lost 1 base and 5 bases, there was a span of 9 bases. The germline CDR1 and CDR2 sequences are SGHTA and FQGNSA. Full variable domain (missing parts from reference TRBV7-2 and TRBJ1-5): GAGVSQSPSNKVTEKGKDVELRCDPISGHTALYWYRQSLGQGLEFLIYFQGNSAPDKSGLPSDRFSAERTGGSVSTLTIQRTQQEDSAVYLCASSLDSGDQPQHFGDGTRLSIL.

V and J are TRBV15 and TRBJ1-4, with TRBD1 as a possible D gene (6 bases). The V end lost 5 bases, the J end lost 8 bases, and 18 bases lay between the germline ends. CDR3 length: 15 residues. CDR1 is LNHNV, CDR2 YYDKDF, per germline (reference sequence). The CDR3 sequence is CATSSTGAGYEKLFF. CDR3 bases: TGTGCCACCAGCTCAACGGGGGCAGGGTACGAAAAACTGTTTTTT. Combining the CDR3 with reference TRBV15 and TRBJ1-4 gives the whole variable domain DAMVIQNPRYQVTQFGKPVTLSCSQTLNHNVMYWYQQKSSQAPKLLFHYYDKDFNNEADTPDNFQSRRPNTSFCFLDIRSPGLGDTAMYLCATSSTGAGYEKLFFGSGTQLSVL.

The gene calls are TRBV7-8 and TRBJ2-2; perhaps TRBD1 as D (5 bases). Trimming left V 3 bases short and J 11 bases short, with 10 bases between. Germline V gives CDR1 SGHVS, CDR2 FQNEAQ. CDR3 length: 12 residues. The CDR3 spells CASSLLRVELFF. The CDR3 DNA reads as TGTGCCAGCAGCTTGCTCAGGGTAGAGCTGTTTTTT.

This chain uses TRBV6-5 with TRBJ2-1, with 7 nucleotides matching TRBD1. The junction had 9 bases not matched to a gene; V was cut back by 2 bases and J by 8 bases. The CDR3 has 15 amino acids. CDR1 is MNHEY, CDR2 SVGAGI, per germline. This CDR3 reads CASSYDLGTADEQFF. In DNA, the CDR3 is TGTGCCAGCAGTTACGATCTGGGGACAGCGGATGAGCAGTTCTTC.

V usage is TRBV12-3 or TRBV12-4 and J usage is TRBJ2-1; D unresolved. With 7 bases removed from V and 3 bases from J, the gap between germline ends came to 10 bases. This CDR3 is 13 amino acids long. CDR3 sequence: CASTFQNYNEQFF. CDR3 sequence (DNA): TGTGCCAGCACCTTCCAGAACTACAATGAGCAGTTCTTC.

The chain is built from TRBV21-1 and TRBJ2-1; TRBD2, the table's D call, lacks a check against the DNA. TRBV21-1 is recorded as a pseudogene. The CDR3 is 17 residues long. The CDR3: CASSKAGTSGMVNEQFF. CDR3 coding DNA: TGTGCCAGCAGCAAAGCTGGGACTAGCGGGATGGTAAATGAGCAGTTCTTC.

The chain uses TRBV5-1 and TRBJ2-3; no clear D gene. Germline V gene sequence: CDR1 SGHRS, CDR2 YFSETQ. V was clipped by 1 base and J by 3 bases, with 9 bases between them. CDR3 size: 14 residues. The CDR3 DNA sequence: TGCGCCAGCAGCTTGTTCTCTCCTACAGATACGCAGTATTTT. Translating it yields CASSLFSPTDTQYF.

The chain is built from TRBV7-9 and TRBJ2-1; the D is unclear. Trimming took off 5 bases at V and 10 bases at J, with 12 bases between the two ends. Per the germline V gene, CDR1 is SEHNR and CDR2 is FQNEAQ (reference sequence). This CDR3 spans 12 amino acids. The CDR3 DNA sequence: TGTGCCAGCAGCCAAGGACGGGTCGAGCAGTTCTTC. This gives the protein CASSQGRVEQFF.

Only one count was recorded for this clone. The rearrangement joins TRBV30 to TRBJ1-6; D gene ambiguous. Per germline, CDR1 GTSNPN and CDR2 SVGIG (reference sequence). V lost 7 bases to trimming and J lost 7 bases, with 11 bases between them. The CDR3 is 12 residues long. CDR3 residues: CASQVANSPLHF. CDR3 bases: TGTGCCTCGCAAGTTGCGAATTCACCCCTCCACTTT.